This T cell receptor beta chain derives from a study of graft-versus-host responses after intestinal transplantation. Study-wide background: Recipients obtained multivisceral, liver-intestinal, or isolated intestinal transplants. After anti-thymocyte globulin induction, recipients took tacrolimus and steroids for around 3 years.

Sequencing used immunoSEQ multiplex PCR; TCRdb keeps in-frame clones, though not all of them. The repertoire holds some 4,000 clones, with 75% to 90% as singletons. Regarding the study as a whole: Across patients carrying graft-donor T cell macrochimerism, allografts held high graft-versus-host to host-versus-graft clonal ratios. GvH clones were identified in recipient marrow, with some first appearing in ileum or blood.

Time point: postoperative day 105 after intestinal transplantation (dayNNNN = postoperative day). The graft tissue was processed, and this released both intraepithelial and lamina propria lymphocytes. Comments on this clone: The antigen remains undetermined.

The specimen was ileum tissue, collected 105 days after intestinal transplantation. This clonotype was obtained from a human patient who received an intestinal transplant, so some T cells may come from the graft donor.

In nucleotides, the CDR3 is TGTGCCAGCAGTTACTCGGCGACAGGGAACGAGCAGTACTTC. This sequence encodes CASSYSATGNEQYF. The chain carries TRBV6-5 and TRBJ2-7; the match to TRBD1 covers 7 bases. Germline trimming cut 0 bases from V and 5 bases from J; bases unmatched to any gene: 4. The CDR3 contains 14 residues. CDR1 is MNHEY and CDR2 is SVGAGI in the germline V gene.